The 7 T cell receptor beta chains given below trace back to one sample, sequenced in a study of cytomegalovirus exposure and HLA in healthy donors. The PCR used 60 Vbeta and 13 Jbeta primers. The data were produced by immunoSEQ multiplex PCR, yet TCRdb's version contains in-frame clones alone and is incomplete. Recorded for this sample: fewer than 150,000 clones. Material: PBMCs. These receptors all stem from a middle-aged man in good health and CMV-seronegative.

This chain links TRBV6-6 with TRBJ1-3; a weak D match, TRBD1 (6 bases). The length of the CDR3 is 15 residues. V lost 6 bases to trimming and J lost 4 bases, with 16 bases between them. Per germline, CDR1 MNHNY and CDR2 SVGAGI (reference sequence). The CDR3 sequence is CASRGDTPGGNTIYF. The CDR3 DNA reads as TGTGCCAGCAGAGGGGACACCCCTGGAGGAAACACCATATATTTT.

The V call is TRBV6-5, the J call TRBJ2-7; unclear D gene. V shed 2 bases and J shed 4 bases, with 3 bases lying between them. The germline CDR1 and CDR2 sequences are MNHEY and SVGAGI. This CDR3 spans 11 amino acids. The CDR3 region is CASSYQYEQYF. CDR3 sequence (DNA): TGTGCCAGCAGTTACCAGTACGAGCAGTACTTC.

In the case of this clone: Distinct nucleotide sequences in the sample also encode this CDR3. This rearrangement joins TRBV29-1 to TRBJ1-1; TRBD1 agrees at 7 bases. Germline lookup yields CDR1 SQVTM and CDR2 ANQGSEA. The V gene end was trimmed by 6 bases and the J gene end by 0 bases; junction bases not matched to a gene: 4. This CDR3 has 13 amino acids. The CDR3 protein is CSVRTGLNTEAFF. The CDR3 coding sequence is TGCAGCGTAAGGACAGGACTGAACACTGAAGCTTTCTTT.

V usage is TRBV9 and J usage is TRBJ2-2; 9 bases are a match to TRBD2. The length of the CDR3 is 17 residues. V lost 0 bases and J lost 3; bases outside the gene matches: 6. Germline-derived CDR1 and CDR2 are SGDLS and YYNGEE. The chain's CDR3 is CASSVAGTSLYTGELFF. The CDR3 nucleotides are TGTGCCAGCAGCGTAGCGGGGACTAGCCTTTACACCGGGGAGCTGTTTTTT.

The CDR3 nucleotides read TGTGCCAGCAGCTTAGGTGGGACTTGGCAAGAGACCCAGTACTTC. This codes for CASSLGGTWQETQYF. The rearrangement links TRBV11-2 to TRBJ2-5; maybe TRBD2 (6 bases). V was cut by 1 base and J by 2 bases, with 11 bases left in between. This CDR3 has 15 residues. Germline V gene data show CDR1 as SGHAT and CDR2 as FQNNGV.

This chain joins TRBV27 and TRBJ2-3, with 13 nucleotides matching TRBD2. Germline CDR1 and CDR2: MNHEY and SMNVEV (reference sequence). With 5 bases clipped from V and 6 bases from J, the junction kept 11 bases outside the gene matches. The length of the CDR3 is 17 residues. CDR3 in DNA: TGTGCCAGCAGTCCCCGGGCCGGACTAGCGGGGGTCGATACGCAGTATTTT. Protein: CASSPRAGLAGVDTQYF.

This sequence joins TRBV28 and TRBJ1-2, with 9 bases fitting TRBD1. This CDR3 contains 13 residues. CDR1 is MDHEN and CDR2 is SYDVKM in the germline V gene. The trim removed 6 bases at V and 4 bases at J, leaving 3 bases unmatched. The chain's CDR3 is CASRGQGTYGYTF. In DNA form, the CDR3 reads TGTGCCAGCAGGGGACAGGGTACCTATGGCTACACCTTC.